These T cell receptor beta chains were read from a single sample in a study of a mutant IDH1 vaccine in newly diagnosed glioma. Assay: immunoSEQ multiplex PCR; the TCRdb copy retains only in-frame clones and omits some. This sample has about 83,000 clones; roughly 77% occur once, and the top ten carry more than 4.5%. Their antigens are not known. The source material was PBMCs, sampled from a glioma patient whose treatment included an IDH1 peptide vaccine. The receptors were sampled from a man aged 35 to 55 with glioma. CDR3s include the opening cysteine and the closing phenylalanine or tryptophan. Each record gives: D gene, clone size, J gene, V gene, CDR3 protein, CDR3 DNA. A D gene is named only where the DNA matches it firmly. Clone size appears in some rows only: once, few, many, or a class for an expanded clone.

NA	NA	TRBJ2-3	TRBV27	CASSLRTVLDTQYF	TGTGCCAGCAGCTTGCGGACTGTCCTCGATACGCAGTATTTT
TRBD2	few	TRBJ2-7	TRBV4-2	CASSLTSGVPYEQYF	TGTGCCAGCAGCCTAACTAGCGGGGTCCCCTACGAGCAGTACTTC
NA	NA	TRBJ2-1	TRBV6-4	CASSDSGGRLGEQFF	TGTGCCAGCAGTGACTCGGGGGGACGGCTGGGTGAGCAGTTCTTC
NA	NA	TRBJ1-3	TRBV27	CASSSRSGLVNTIYF	TGTGCCAGCAGTTCGCGTTCAGGACTGGTAAACACCATATATTTT
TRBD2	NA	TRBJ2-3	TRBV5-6	CASSNAGGDTQYF	TGTGCCAGCAGCAATGCGGGGGGAGATACGCAGTATTTT
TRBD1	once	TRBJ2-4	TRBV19	CASRAAGQGANIQYF	TGTGCCAGTAGGGCCGCGGGACAGGGGGCGAACATTCAGTACTTC
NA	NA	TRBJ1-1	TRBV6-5	CASSSQGNTEAFF	TGTGCCAGCAGTAGCCAGGGGAACACTGAAGCTTTCTTT
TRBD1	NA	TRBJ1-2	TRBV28	CASSPPWDRGLYGYTF	TGTGCCAGCAGTCCACCTTGGGACAGGGGGCTCTATGGCTACACCTTC
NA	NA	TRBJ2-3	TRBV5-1	CASSISGPGTDTQYF	TGCGCCAGCAGCATATCAGGTCCGGGGACGGATACGCAGTATTTT
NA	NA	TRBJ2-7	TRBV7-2	CASSLEWLSYEQYF	TGTGCCAGCAGCTTAGAATGGCTTTCCTACGAGCAGTACTTC
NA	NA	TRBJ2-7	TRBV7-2	CASSLGQEYEQYF	TGTGCCAGCAGCTTAGGACAGGAGTACGAGCAGTACTTC
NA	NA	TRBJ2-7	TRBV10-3	CAISTTATYEQYF	TGTGCCATCAGCACTACCGCTACCTACGAGCAGTACTTC
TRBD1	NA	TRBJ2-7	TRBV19	CASSPGQGPYEQYF	TGTGCCAGTAGTCCAGGACAGGGGCCATACGAGCAGTACTTC
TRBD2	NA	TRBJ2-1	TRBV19	CASLLPGLESTSRNEQFF	TGTGCCAGTTTGCTTCCGGGACTAGAAAGTACCTCCCGCAATGAGCAGTTCTTC
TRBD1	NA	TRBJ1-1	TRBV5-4	CASSARDSNTEAFF	TGTGCCAGCAGCGCCCGGGACAGCAACACTGAAGCTTTCTTT
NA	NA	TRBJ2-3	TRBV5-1	CASGRSSSTDTQYF	TGCGCCAGCGGACGATCTTCCAGCACAGATACGCAGTATTTT
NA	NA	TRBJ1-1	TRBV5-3	CARSFRYGNTEAFF	TGTGCCAGAAGCTTCCGCTACGGAAACACTGAAGCTTTCTTT
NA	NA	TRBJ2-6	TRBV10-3	CAISPPGTISGANVLTF	TGTGCCATCAGCCCCCCCGGGACGATCTCTGGGGCCAACGTCCTGACTTTC
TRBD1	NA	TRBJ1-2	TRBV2	CASYPGQGRANYGYTF	TGTGCCAGCTATCCGGGACAGGGGAGAGCTAACTATGGCTACACCTTC
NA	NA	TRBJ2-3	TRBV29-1	CSVIQGVWGDTQYF	TGCAGCGTTATTCAGGGAGTGTGGGGAGATACGCAGTATTTT
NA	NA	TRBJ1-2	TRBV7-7	CASSLARFGGRTNGYTF	TGTGCTAGCAGCTTAGCTAGGTTTGGGGGGCGCACGAATGGCTACACCTTC
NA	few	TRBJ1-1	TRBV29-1	CSVKHQVTEAFF	TGCAGCGTCAAACATCAGGTCACTGAAGCTTTCTTT
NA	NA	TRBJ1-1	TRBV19	CASSLGQKAFF	TGTGCCAGTAGTTTAGGACAGAAAGCTTTCTTT
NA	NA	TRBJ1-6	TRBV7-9	CASSLGSSYNSPLHF	TGTGCCAGCAGCTTAGGGAGCTCCTATAATTCACCCCTCCACTTT
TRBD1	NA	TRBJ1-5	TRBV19	CASNPDRGAQPQHF	TGTGCCAGTAACCCGGACAGGGGTGCTCAGCCCCAGCATTTT
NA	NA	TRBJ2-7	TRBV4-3	CASSQDPSRGEQYF	TGCGCCAGCAGCCAAGACCCCTCGAGGGGCGAGCAGTACTTC
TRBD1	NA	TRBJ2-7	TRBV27	CASSPRQGQGAYF	TGTGCCAGCAGTCCCCGACAGGGGCAGGGTGCGTACTTC
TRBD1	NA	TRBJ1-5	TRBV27	CASKGQGNQPQHF	TGTGCCAGCAAGGGACAGGGCAATCAGCCCCAGCATTTT
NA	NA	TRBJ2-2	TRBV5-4	CASSPNPRGNTGELFF	TGTGCCAGCAGCCCGAACCCTCGGGGTAACACCGGGGAGCTGTTTTTT
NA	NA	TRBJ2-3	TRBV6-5	CASSRSADLGNTQYF	TGTGCCAGCAGCCGGTCAGCGGACCTAGGGAATACGCAGTATTTT
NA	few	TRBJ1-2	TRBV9	CASSALGYGYTF	TGTGCCAGCAGCGCGTTAGGTTATGGCTACACCTTC
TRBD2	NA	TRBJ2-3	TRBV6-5	CASRLAGGPGDTQYF	TGTGCCTCACGACTAGCGGGAGGGCCGGGGGATACGCAGTATTTT
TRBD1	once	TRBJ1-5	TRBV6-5	CASSRGQGNQPQHF	TGTGCCAGCAGTAGAGGACAGGGCAATCAGCCCCAGCATTTT
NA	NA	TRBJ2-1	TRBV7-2	CASSLASLFSVGEQFF	TGTGCCAGCAGCTTAGCCTCGCTATTTAGCGTTGGTGAGCAGTTCTTC
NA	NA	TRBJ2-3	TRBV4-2	CASSQGGFVGNTDTQYF	TGTGCCAGCAGCCAAGGGGGTTTTGTAGGAAACACAGATACGCAGTATTTT
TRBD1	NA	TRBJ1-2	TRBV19	CASSIWTGSNYGYTF	TGTGCCAGTAGTATTTGGACAGGTTCTAACTATGGCTACACCTTC
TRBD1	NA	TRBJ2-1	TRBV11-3	CASSLDTDREASFF	TGTGCCAGCAGCTTAGATACGGACAGGGAAGCGTCGTTCTTC
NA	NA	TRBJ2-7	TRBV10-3	CAISESREQYF	TGTGCCATCAGTGAGTCTAGAGAGCAGTACTTC
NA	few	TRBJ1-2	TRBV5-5	CASSLLPGRLGGYTF	TGTGCCAGCAGCTTGCTCCCGGGGCGCCTTGGTGGCTACACCTTC
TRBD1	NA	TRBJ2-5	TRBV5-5	CASSSGQDWETQYF	TGTGCCAGCAGCTCCGGACAGGATTGGGAGACCCAGTACTTC